This is a list of T cell receptor beta chains from one sample in a study of somatic mutations in cytotoxic T cells in rheumatoid arthritis. Sequenced by immunoSEQ multiplex PCR; TCRdb stores in-frame clones only, minus some. The sample comprises about 30,000 clones, 82% of which are singletons, and roughly 7.6% rests with the top ten. Input material: CD8+ T cells sorted from blood. The receptors were sampled from an adult with rheumatoid arthritis. Both conserved end residues are part of each CDR3. A D gene is named only where the DNA matches it firmly. Where a row states a size, it is once, few, many or the class of an expanded clone; other rows omit it.

J	V	D	size	CDR3	DNA
TRBJ2-3	TRBV5-1	.	.	CASSLPGLYTDTQYF	TGCGCCAGCAGCTTGCCGGGGCTCTACACAGATACGCAGTATTTT
TRBJ1-1	TRBV14	TRBD1	.	CASSRETGEDTEAFF	TGTGCCAGCAGCCGCGAGACAGGGGAAGACACTGAAGCTTTCTTT
TRBJ2-1	TRBV14	TRBD1	few	CASSLRTGGTVGEQFF	TGTGCCAGCAGCCTCCGGACAGGGGGCACAGTGGGTGAGCAGTTCTTC
TRBJ1-2	TRBV9	TRBD1	.	CASSVRDRIFNYGYTF	TGTGCCAGCAGCGTCCGGGACAGGATCTTCAACTATGGCTACACCTTC
TRBJ1-2	TRBV19	.	.	CASTTPQRNYGYTF	TGTGCCAGTACTACCCCCCAGCGTAACTATGGCTACACCTTC
TRBJ1-2	TRBV30	.	.	CASDRSLDYGYTF	TGTGCCTCCGACAGGAGCTTAGACTATGGCTACACCTTC
TRBJ2-7	TRBV9	.	large	CASSAEGFYEQYF	TGTGCCAGCAGCGCGGAGGGCTTCTACGAGCAGTACTTC
TRBJ1-1	TRBV5-1	.	.	CASSLTGTLNTEAFF	TGCGCCAGCAGCTTAACAGGGACCCTAAACACTGAAGCTTTCTTT
TRBJ2-2	TRBV27	.	.	CASSPEPDRQGELFF	TGTGCCAGCAGTCCCGAGCCAGACAGGCAAGGGGAGCTGTTTTTT
TRBJ2-1	TRBV28	TRBD2	.	CATRQAGLAGDRIGEQFF	TGTGCCACTCGACAGGCGGGACTAGCGGGGGATCGCATCGGTGAGCAGTTCTTC
TRBJ2-3	TRBV30	TRBD2	.	CAWSPLAGIPDTQYF	TGTGCCTGGAGTCCCCTAGCGGGGATCCCAGATACGCAGTATTTT
TRBJ2-1	TRBV27	TRBD2	.	CASRPGLASSSYNEQFF	TGTGCCAGCAGACCGGGACTAGCGTCGAGCTCCTACAATGAGCAGTTCTTC
TRBJ2-7	TRBV4-2	TRBD1	few	CASSQEGQGSSYEQYF	TGTGCCAGCAGCCAGGAGGGACAGGGTTCCTCCTACGAGCAGTACTTC
TRBJ2-7	TRBV11-2	.	few	CASSPPGLYYEQYF	TGTGCCAGCAGCCCGCCGGGGCTTTACTACGAGCAGTACTTC
TRBJ2-5	TRBV5-4	.	.	CASSIYQDQETQYF	TGTGCCAGCAGCATATATCAGGATCAAGAGACCCAGTACTTC
TRBJ1-3	TRBV6-5	.	.	CASSQGSGNTIYF	TGTGCCAGCAGTCAGGGCTCTGGAAACACCATATATTTT
TRBJ1-5	TRBV13	.	.	CASSLGVGGNQPQHF	TGTGCCAGCAGCTTAGGGGTGGGGGGCAATCAGCCCCAGCATTTT
TRBJ2-7	TRBV7-9	.	.	CASSLGPGEQYF	TGTGCCAGCAGTTTGGGCCCCGGGGAGCAGTACTTC
TRBJ2-3	TRBV13	TRBD1	.	CASSLWGQITDTQYF	TGTGCCAGCAGCTTATGGGGACAGATCACAGATACGCAGTATTTT
TRBJ2-1	TRBV2	.	.	CASSMTEEGLSRYEQFF	TGTGCCAGCAGTATGACGGAGGAGGGTCTGAGTCGGTATGAGCAGTTCTTC
TRBJ2-7	TRBV25-1	TRBD1	.	CASSGLRDSYEQYF	TGTGCCAGCAGTGGCCTCCGGGACAGCTACGAGCAGTACTTC
TRBJ1-1	TRBV7-9	.	.	CASSLGGTRDTEAFF	TGTGCCAGCTCCCTAGGGGGGACACGGGACACTGAAGCTTTCTTT
TRBJ2-5	TRBV20-1	.	.	CSARVRETQYF	TGCAGTGCTAGAGTCAGGGAGACCCAGTACTTC
TRBJ1-1	TRBV7-8	.	.	CASSLARRGNTEAFF	TGTGCCAGCAGCTTAGCGCGAAGGGGGAACACTGAAGCTTTCTTT
TRBJ1-5	TRBV28	.	.	CASSFGQRTSYSNQPQHF	TGTGCCAGCAGTTTCGGACAGCGGACCTCTTATAGCAATCAGCCCCAGCATTTT
TRBJ2-1	TRBV14	.	.	CASSQDVGGPYNEQFF	TGTGCCAGCAGCCAAGATGTAGGAGGGCCATACAATGAGCAGTTCTTC
TRBJ1-5	TRBV6-6	TRBD1	once	CASNRGLNQPQHF	TGTGCCAGCAACAGGGGGCTCAATCAGCCCCAGCATTTT
TRBJ2-7	TRBV5-8	.	few	CASSLNSYEQYF	TGTGCCAGCAGCTTGAACTCCTACGAGCAGTACTTC
TRBJ2-2	TRBV11-2	.	.	CASSPRWGRSNTGELFF	TGTGCCAGCAGCCCTAGGTGGGGGCGCAGCAACACCGGGGAGCTGTTTTTT
TRBJ2-7	TRBV9	TRBD1	.	CASSPWDRGSYEQYF	TGTGCCAGCAGCCCGTGGGACAGGGGTTCCTACGAGCAGTACTTC
TRBJ2-1	TRBV4-2	.	.	CASSQEVGGIYNEQFF	TGTGCCAGCAGCCAGGAGGTGGGGGGCATATACAATGAGCAGTTCTTC
TRBJ1-4	TRBV2	.	.	CASRAGGRAGEKLFF	TGTGCCAGCAGGGCGGGGGGCAGGGCCGGAGAAAAACTGTTTTTT
TRBJ2-4	TRBV4-1	.	.	CASSQDKTRWGAKNIQYF	TGCGCCAGCAGCCAAGACAAGACACGGTGGGGAGCCAAAAACATTCAGTACTTC
TRBJ2-1	TRBV10-3	.	once	CAISAERSSYNEQFF	TGTGCCATCAGTGCAGAGCGGTCATCCTACAATGAGCAGTTCTTC
TRBJ1-4	TRBV9	.	.	CASSGGGEKLFF	TGTGCCAGCAGCGGGGGAGGGGAAAAACTGTTTTTT
TRBJ2-3	TRBV11-1	.	.	CASSLMPTGTDTQYF	TGTGCCAGCAGCTTAATGCCCACCGGCACAGATACGCAGTATTTT
TRBJ2-3	TRBV6-1	.	.	CASSESVFGTDTQYF	TGTGCCAGCAGTGAAAGTGTTTTCGGGACAGATACGCAGTATTTT
TRBJ2-1	TRBV2	TRBD2	.	CATAQKGLAGLGWNEQFF	TGTGCCACCGCACAAAAGGGACTAGCGGGGTTGGGGTGGAATGAGCAGTTCTTC
TRBJ2-1	TRBV6-4	TRBD2	few	CASSGTSGSNEQFF	TGTGCCAGCAGCGGGACTAGCGGGAGTAATGAGCAGTTCTTC
TRBJ1-1	TRBV5-4	.	.	CASSLEGMNTEAFF	TGTGCCAGCAGCTTGGAGGGCATGAACACTGAAGCTTTCTTT
TRBJ2-5	TRBV7-9	.	.	CASSLRGQETQYF	TGTGCCAGCAGCTTGCGCGGGCAAGAGACCCAGTACTTC
TRBJ2-3	TRBV7-9	TRBD2	.	CASSSWRTSGGTDTQYF	TGTGCCAGCAGCTCCTGGCGGACTAGCGGTGGCACAGATACGCAGTATTTT
TRBJ2-5	TRBV6-5	TRBD2	once	CASNNAGLAWETQYF	TGTGCCAGCAACAATGCGGGACTAGCGTGGGAGACCCAGTACTTC
TRBJ2-5	TRBV28	.	.	CASSLHPFRTGKETQYF	TGTGCCAGCAGTCTCCACCCGTTCAGAACAGGGAAAGAGACCCAGTACTTC
TRBJ2-7	TRBV11-2	TRBD2	.	CASSSSGRSFEQYF	TGTGCCAGCAGCTCCAGCGGGAGAAGTTTCGAGCAGTACTTC